The 12 T cell receptor beta chains reported below all come from one sample, sequenced in a study of blood T cell repertoires in COVID-19. The assay was immunoSEQ multiplex PCR, and TCRdb's table has in-frame clones only and misses some. Among under 350,000 clones listed, about 89% were seen once. Sequenced input: PBMCs or T cells enriched from blood (not recorded which). The receptors were sampled from a woman younger than 30 who had recovered from COVID-19.

Concerning this clone itself: Other DNA sequences from this sample encode an identical CDR3 as well. V and J are TRBV5-1 and TRBJ2-7, with 8 bases that match TRBD1. Germline V gene data show CDR1 as SGHRS and CDR2 as YFSETQ. CDR3 length equals 14 residues. Trimming cost V 0 bases and J 3 bases; bases outside gene matches: 2. CDR3 protein: CASSLGQGSYEQYF. The CDR3 DNA reads as TGCGCCAGCAGCTTGGGACAGGGGAGCTACGAGCAGTACTTC.

The gene calls are TRBV3-1 (or the pseudogene TRBV3-2) and TRBJ1-2, with TRBD1 matching 8 bases. The CDR3 is made up of 15 amino acids. Germline trimming cut 2 bases from V and 3 bases from J; bases unmatched to any gene: 5. Germline V gives CDR1 LGHDT, CDR2 YNNKEL (reference sequence). CDR3 sequence: CASSQLLTGDYGYTF. DNA of the CDR3: TGTGCCAGCAGCCAACTTTTGACAGGGGACTATGGCTACACCTTC.

The V and J genes are TRBV11-3 and TRBJ1-1; the match to TRBD1 covers 8 bases. Per germline, CDR1 SGHNT and CDR2 YENEEA. The CDR3 consists of 15 residues. The J segment lost 2 bases and the V segment lost 5 bases, leaving 7 bases of the junction unmatched. CDR3 loop: CASSPRTGFNTEAFF. The CDR3 DNA sequence: TGTGCCAGCAGCCCCCGGACAGGGTTCAACACTGAAGCTTTCTTT.

This sequence joins TRBV2 and TRBJ2-7; 8 positions agree with TRBD1. Germline V gene lookup returns CDR1 SNHLY and CDR2 FYNNEI. The CDR3 contains 14 residues. The junction had 6 bases not matched to a gene; V was cut back by 1 base and J by 7 bases. The CDR3 DNA reads as TGTGCCAGCAGTGAAGAGGACAGGGTGGATGAGCAGTACTTC. Translating it yields CASSEEDRVDEQYF.

V usage is TRBV19 and J usage is TRBJ2-7; maybe TRBD2 (5 bases). Germline V gene data show CDR1 as LNHDA and CDR2 as SQIVND (reference sequence). V lost 4 bases and J 4 bases, leaving 14 bases between the germline ends. This CDR3 has 14 amino acids. The CDR3 bases are TGTGCCAGTAGTACGGGCAGAGGGCAATACGAGCAGTACTTC. This encodes CASSTGRGQYEQYF.

The rearrangement uses TRBV10-1 and TRBJ2-1; 8 positions match TRBD2. The CDR3 is 16 residues long. V shed 4 bases and J 0 bases; nucleotides not matched to a gene: 5. CDR1 is WNHNN, CDR2 SYGVQD, per germline (reference sequence). This chain's CDR3 is CASSGKREHSYNEQFF. The CDR3 DNA reads as TGCGCCAGCAGTGGGAAGCGGGAGCACTCCTACAATGAGCAGTTCTTC.

The rearrangement uses TRBV11-2 and TRBJ1-5; TRBD1 is a possible D gene (6 bases). CDR1 SGHAT and CDR2 FQNNGV come from the germline V gene. Trimming pared 1 base from V and 4 bases from J, leaving 17 bases between. CDR3 length equals 17 residues. Here the CDR3 reads CASSLAGRGKPNQPQHF. DNA of the CDR3: TGTGCCAGCAGCTTAGCCGGCAGGGGAAAACCAAATCAGCCCCAGCATTTT.

This rearrangement joins TRBV7-6 to TRBJ2-5; 7 bases agree with TRBD2. This CDR3 is 15 amino acids long. V lost 3 bases to trimming and J lost 1 base; unmatched junction nucleotides: 5. Germline CDR1 is SGHVS and CDR2 is FNYEAQ. The CDR3 here is CASSFGAGPQETQYF. In nucleotides, the CDR3 is TGTGCCAGCAGCTTCGGAGCGGGGCCCCAAGAGACCCAGTACTTC.

This clone has just one count. The CDR3 spells CASSSNRVYNSPLHF. CDR3 DNA sequence: TGTGCCAGCAGCTCGAACAGGGTCTATAATTCACCCCTCCACTTT. The chain uses TRBV5-6 and TRBJ1-6; a possible D gene is TRBD1 (6 bases). The CDR3 consists of 15 residues. The germline V and J ends were trimmed by 3 bases and 3 bases, with 10 bases remaining between them. Looked up from germline, CDR1 is SGHDT and CDR2 is YYEEEE.

V and J are TRBV28 and TRBJ2-1, with 8 bases fitting TRBD2. CDR1 and CDR2 (germline): MDHEN, SYDVKM. The CDR3 consists of 17 residues. The junction had 17 bases not matched to a gene; V was cut back by 5 bases and J by 8 bases. The CDR3 DNA is TGTGCCAGCAGTCCTCCGGGCACGGGAGGGCCAACATATGAGCAGTTCTTC. Amino acid sequence: CASSPPGTGGPTYEQFF. Supplemented by reference TRBV28 and TRBJ2-1, the full variable domain reads DVKVTQSSRYLVKRTGEKVFLECVQDMDHENMFWYRQDPGLGLRLIYFSYDVKMKEKGDIPEGYSVSREKKERFSLILESASTNQTSMYLCASSPPGTGGPTYEQFFGPGTRLTVL.

This clone has a single count. J is TRBJ2-1 and V is TRBV7-9; unclear D gene. The V gene's germline CDR1 is SEHNR and CDR2 FQNEAQ (reference sequence). The CDR3 sequence is 13 residues long. V lost 4 bases and J lost 1, with 5 bases in between. This chain's CDR3 is CASSSPSYNEQFF. The CDR3 nucleotides are TGTGCCAGCAGCTCCCCGTCCTACAATGAGCAGTTCTTC. The variable domain in full, with the rest retrieved from reference TRBV7-9 and TRBJ2-1, is DTGVSQNPRHKITKRGQNVTFRCDPISEHNRLYWYRQTLGQGPEFLTYFQNEAQLEKSRLLSDRFSAERPKGSFSTLEIQRTEQGDSAMYLCASSSPSYNEQFFGPGTRLTVL.

The chain couples TRBV7-9 to TRBJ2-7; 9 bases map to TRBD1. The germline V gene encodes CDR1 SEHNR and CDR2 FQNEAQ (reference sequence). J was trimmed by 4 bases and V by 1 base; bases with no gene match: 8. CDR3 length: 16 amino acids. The CDR3 is CASSLGRRTGDYEQYF. CDR3 sequence (DNA): TGTGCCAGCAGCTTAGGGCGACGGACAGGGGATTACGAGCAGTACTTC.